The clone carrying this TCR beta chain was recorded only once. The data were obtained in a study of blood T cell repertoires in COVID-19. Whole-study context: Samples representing acute and convalescent COVID-19 were sourced from the United States, Italy and Spain. T cells, B-cell-depleted T cells, or PBMCs supplied cDNA or gDNA.

V was pared by 0 bases and J by 2 bases, with 2 bases of the junction left unmatched. CDR3 length: 15 residues. Germline V gene sequence: CDR1 KGHSH, CDR2 LQKENI. Original analysis: Researchers report that nucleated cell counts were estimated from reference gene primer amplification. The repertoire was sequenced with immunoSEQ multiplex PCR; TCRdb's copy has only in-frame clones and lacks some. The D gene and trimming were derived from the DNA, and the V and J assignments and clone size from that table. The data hold 120,000 to 150,000 clones, with more than 70% observed a single time. This chain links TRBV18 with TRBJ2-7; 9 nucleotides match TRBD1. This receptor was taken from a human donor in a cohort sampled during active COVID-19. The sequencing sample was made of peripheral blood. CDR3 nucleotides: TGTGCCAGCTCACCACCGGACAGGGGCCCCTACGAGCAGTACTTC. It yields the protein CASSPPDRGPYEQYF.